The entry below describes one TCR beta chain. The identical CDR3 is also encoded by other nucleotide sequences in the sample. This sample is drawn from a study of blood T cell repertoires in COVID-19. Overall study context: Acute and convalescent COVID-19 samples came from the United States, Italy and Spain. In each case, the material was cDNA or gDNA derived from T cells, B-cell-depleted T cells, or PBMCs.

As originally analysed: Researchers report that nucleated cell counts were estimated from reference gene primer amplification. Some clones are missing from TCRdb's copy, which holds only in-frame ones; the method was immunoSEQ multiplex PCR. The DNA was the basis for D and trimming; V, J and clone size are from that table. This table holds some 180,000 clones, about 85% found once. Enrolment of Seattle patients took place during active infection, and they were followed longitudinally. This CDR3 comprises 13 residues. V was shortened by 2 bases and J by 1 base, with 6 bases between the two germline ends. Germline values: CDR1 SGHNT, CDR2 YYREEE (reference sequence).

The gene calls are TRBV5-4 and TRBJ1-1; D not certain. The specimen was peripheral blood. The sequence derives from a woman older than 75 with COVID-19, enrolled during active disease. The CDR3 spells CASSLAGNTEAFF. DNA for the CDR3: TGTGCCAGCAGCTTAGCAGGGAACACTGAAGCTTTCTTT.